The present T cell receptor beta chain was sequenced within a study of shared clonotypes between healthy human individuals. The study, taken as a whole, reports: A few donors shared roughly 5% of their naive CD4 clonotypes. Inspection by rarefaction showed sorted-subset sequencing to be incomplete despite large depth.

Remarks on this clone: Antigen: not known.

Germline V gives CDR1 MNHEY, CDR2 SVGAGI. Trimming stripped 0 bases from V and 4 bases from J, with 15 bases between. The CDR3 is 16 residues long. Clones were sequenced by immunoSEQ multiplex PCR, and TCRdb holds only the in-frame ones, with some missing. This table holds about 2.4 million clones, 93% found once. Subsets obtained from CD4+ cells comprised CD45RA+ naive and CD45RA-negative memory cells. The rearrangement uses TRBV6-5 and TRBJ2-5; D is unresolved. The source material was naive CD4+ T cells from PBMCs. The subset: CD45RA+ positively selected. The sequence was collected from a man between 18 and 29 years old in good health. Some clones in this sample may be carry-over from other donors' samples. The CDR3 loop is CASSYSSRPTGETQYF. In DNA form, the CDR3 reads TGTGCCAGCAGTTACTCGTCCAGGCCCACGGGAGAGACCCAGTACTTC.